This T cell receptor (beta chain) was sequenced in a study of CD8 T cells in Susac syndrome. Random hexamers were used to reverse transcribe the RNA input (about 0.5 to 1 ug). It was immunoSEQ multiplex PCR that amplified TCR beta CDR3 across 54 Vbeta and 13 Jbeta. TCRdb processed the immunoSEQ multiplex PCR reads anew with MiXCR; each CDR3 protein has one entry. The sample records more than 200,000 distinct CDR3 sequences, 94% being singletons. CDR3 length equals 15 residues. V shed 3 bases and J shed 4 bases, with 17 bases lying between them. The germline V gene has CDR1 DFQATT and CDR2 SNEGSKA (reference sequence).

Sequencing was carried out using CD4+ T cells from PBMCs. The clonotype comes from a human donor with Susac syndrome. The rearrangement uses TRBV20-1 and TRBJ2-3; a possible D gene is TRBD2 (5 bases). The CDR3 protein is CSARVNGKYPDTQYF. The CDR3 DNA reads TGCAGTGCTAGGGTCAACGGGAAATATCCAGATACGCAGTATTTT.